The 11 T cell receptor beta chains reported below all come from one sample, sequenced in a study of blood T cell repertoires in COVID-19. Generated by immunoSEQ multiplex PCR, the TCRdb table keeps only in-frame clones and is missing some. The sample has around 200,000 clones; just under 90% are singletons. Sequences were obtained from peripheral blood. The receptors shown here come from a man in his sixties who had recovered from COVID-19.

This clone appeared a single time. The chain combines TRBV6-5 with TRBJ1-4; D is unclear. V was trimmed by 6 bases and J by 0 bases, leaving 8 bases between them. CDR3 size: 14 residues. Germline-derived CDR1 and CDR2 are MNHEY and SVGAGI. CDR3 sequence: CASRTGATNEKLFF. The CDR3 DNA sequence: TGTGCCAGCAGAACCGGGGCAACTAATGAAAAACTGTTTTTT.

This sequence joins TRBV30 and TRBJ2-3; TRBD2 agrees at 16 bases. Germline V gene lookup returns CDR1 GTSNPN and CDR2 SVGIG (reference sequence). This CDR3 comprises 16 residues. V gave up 8 bases and J gave up 6 bases; unmatched junction bases: 11. CDR3 nucleotide sequence: TGTGCCCACACCGGGACTAGCGGGAGGGCCGGGGATACGCAGTATTTT. Protein product: CAHTGTSGRAGDTQYF.

The V call is TRBV18, the J call TRBJ1-1; TRBD1 is a possible D gene (6 bases). The germline V and J ends were trimmed by 0 bases and 0 bases, with 8 bases remaining between them. The CDR3 has 15 residues. Germline CDR1 is KGHSH and CDR2 is LQKENI. CDR3 loop: CASSPPAGVNTEAFF. CDR3 sequence (DNA): TGTGCCAGCTCACCACCGGCAGGGGTGAACACTGAAGCTTTCTTT.

V and J are TRBV7-3 and TRBJ2-3; D may be TRBD2 (5 bases). The germline V and J ends were trimmed by 1 base and 3 bases, with 11 bases remaining between them. The CDR3 runs 15 residues. CDR1 and CDR2 (germline): SGHTA, FQGTGA. The CDR3: CASSLNLSGTDTQYF. The DNA of the CDR3 is TGTGCCAGCAGCTTAAATCTTTCGGGGACAGATACGCAGTATTTT.

The chain links TRBV30 to TRBJ1-2; D gene uncertain. Trimming took off 2 bases at V and 5 bases at J, with 15 bases between the two ends. The CDR3 is made up of 14 amino acids. Looked up from germline, CDR1 is GTSNPN and CDR2 is SVGIG (reference sequence). CDR3 sequence (DNA): TGTGCCTGGAGTCAGACCACGGGGAAATATGGCTACACCTTC. It codes for CAWSQTTGKYGYTF. The full variable domain, completed using reference TRBV30 and TRBJ1-2, is SQTIHQWPATLVQPVGSPLSLECTVEGTSNPNLYWYRQAAGRGLQLLFYSVGIGQISSEVPQNLSASRPQDRQFILSSKKLLLSDSGFYLCAWSQTTGKYGYTFGSGTRLTVV.

In this sample, this clone turned up once. This rearrangement joins TRBV25-1 to TRBJ1-4; weak D call: TRBD1 (6 bases). The germline V gene has CDR1 MGHDK and CDR2 SYGVNS. The V gene lost 2 bases and the J gene lost 7 bases, with 23 bases spanning the gap. This CDR3 spans 18 amino acids. CDR3 DNA sequence: TGTGCCAGCAGTGAACTGGGGGCAGGGGCCCTAAAAAGTGAAAAACTGTTTTTT. Its protein product is CASSELGAGALKSEKLFF.

For this clone: Additional DNA sequences in this sample encode the identical CDR3. The gene calls are TRBV30 and TRBJ1-2, with 9 bases lining up with TRBD1. The germline CDR1 and CDR2 sequences are GTSNPN and SVGIG (reference sequence). This CDR3 is built from 13 residues. J was trimmed by 6 bases and V by 3 bases; bases with no gene match: 5. This chain's CDR3 is CAWSQDRGHGYTF. The CDR3 DNA follows: TGTGCCTGGAGCCAGGACAGGGGCCATGGCTACACCTTC.

The chain employs TRBV4-2 and TRBJ2-7; 13 bases fit TRBD2. Per germline, CDR1 LGHNA and CDR2 YNFKEQ. V lost 4 bases, J lost 4 bases, and 19 bases stayed unmatched. The CDR3 covers 20 residues. CDR3 sequence (DNA): TGTGCCAGCAGCCGGCCAATTCGAACGGGACCGGGACTAGCGGGGTACGAGCAGTACTTC. This sequence encodes CASSRPIRTGPGLAGYEQYF.

The genes are TRBV30 and TRBJ1-2; the D is unclear. V lost 5 bases and J lost 12, with 16 bases in between. Germline values: CDR1 GTSNPN, CDR2 SVGIG (reference sequence). This CDR3 contains 11 residues. The DNA of the CDR3 is TGTGCCTGGCTATCGGGCGGAGGAAACACCTTC. Residues: CAWLSGGGNTF.

This chain uses TRBV6-4 with TRBJ2-3; D remains ambiguous. Trimming took 4 bases from V and 5 from J, leaving 10 bases between them. Germline V gives CDR1 MRHNA, CDR2 SNTAGT. The CDR3 extends over 13 amino acids. The CDR3, as DNA: TGTGCCAGCAGTGTCCTCATCGGAGATACGCAGTATTTT. Its protein product is CASSVLIGDTQYF.

The chain is built from TRBV5-4 and TRBJ1-5; no clear D. Trimming shortened V by 0 bases and J by 7 bases, and 8 bases separated the two germline ends. CDR1 and CDR2 from the germline V gene are SGHNT and YYREEE (reference sequence). The CDR3 covers 13 residues. The chain's CDR3 is CASSLVGQQPQHF. DNA for the CDR3: TGTGCCAGCAGCTTGGTTGGGCAGCAGCCCCAGCATTTT.